A single sample gave rise to the 18 T cell receptor beta chains below, sequenced in a study of T cells in Graves' hyperthyroidism and ophthalmopathy. Amplified TCR beta CDR3 regions derived from RNA transcripts. The TCR CDR3 first-round RT-PCR relied on the HTBI primer set. Using its own MiXCR run on the multiplex PCR reads, TCRdb lists one record per CDR3 protein. The table shows 150,000 to 200,000 distinct CDR3 sequences, with about a sixth occurring only once. Sequencing was carried out using blood. The receptors derive from a woman aged 45-65 years with Graves' hyperthyroidism.

This clonotype has just one count. The genes are TRBV7-3 and TRBJ2-7; possible D gene TRBD1, 5 bases. Trimming left V 6 bases short and J 5 bases short, with 14 bases between. There are 13 residues in the CDR3. Per germline, CDR1 SGHTA and CDR2 FQGTGA. The CDR3 DNA sequence: TGTGCCAGCAGGAGGCGAACAGGAAACGAGCAGTACTTC. It encodes CASRRRTGNEQYF.

The chain links TRBV7-2 to TRBJ2-2, with 8 bases that match TRBD2. The germline gives CDR1 SGHTA, CDR2 FQGNSA. This CDR3 contains 15 residues. V lost 2 bases and J lost 4; bases outside the gene matches: 3. This CDR3 is CASSLLGTSTGELFF. For the CDR3, the DNA is TGTGCCAGCAGCTTATTGGGGACTAGCACCGGGGAGCTGTTTTTT.

The V call is TRBV7-2, the J call TRBJ2-7, with 7 bases that match TRBD2. The CDR3 loop spans 13 amino acids. Germline V gives CDR1 SGHTA, CDR2 FQGNSA. The V gene end was trimmed by 5 bases and the J gene end by 7 bases; junction bases not matched to a gene: 8. The CDR3 DNA follows: TGTGCCAGCAGCCCAGTGGGGGGGGGGGAGCAGTACTTC. Translation gives CASSPVGGGEQYF.

This clonotype came up many times. The V gene is TRBV27, the J gene TRBJ1-1; D gene uncertain. V shed 2 bases and J shed 0 bases, with 7 bases lying between them. This CDR3 has 14 amino acids. CDR1 and CDR2 from the germline V gene are MNHEY and SMNVEV (reference sequence). The CDR3: CASSLVGMNTEAFF. CDR3 nucleotide sequence: TGTGCCAGCAGTTTAGTAGGAATGAACACTGAAGCTTTCTTT.

This clonotype was seen a few times. A much larger clone is a single base away; this may be a read error. V usage is TRBV6-1 and J usage is TRBJ2-5; 9 nucleotides agree with TRBD1. CDR1 MNHNS and CDR2 SASEGT come from the germline V gene. The CDR3 has 12 residues. Unmatched junction bases numbered 3, after V lost 8 bases and J lost 5 bases. The CDR3 loop reads CASQGQGETQYF. CDR3 in DNA: TGTGCCAGCCAAGGACAGGGGGAGACCCAGTACTTC.

This clonotype appeared a few times. The chain links TRBV9 to TRBJ2-2; D is unresolved. With 4 bases removed from V and 9 bases from J, the gap between germline ends came to 16 bases. Per germline, CDR1 SGDLS and CDR2 YYNGEE. CDR3 length: 14 amino acids. The CDR3 sequence is CASSLDGSSRELFF. The DNA of the CDR3 is TGTGCCAGCAGCCTAGACGGTAGCTCTAGGGAGCTGTTTTTT.

The chain combines TRBV12-3 or TRBV12-4 with TRBJ1-5; TRBD1 is a possible D gene (6 bases). The length of the CDR3 is 14 residues. V lost 6 bases to trimming and J lost 1 base, with 10 bases between them. CDR3 amino acids: CASSAGQSNQPQHF. CDR3 nucleotide sequence: TGTGCCAGCAGCGCCGGACAGAGCAATCAGCCCCAGCATTTT.

This clonotype was observed many times. The V call is TRBV28, the J call TRBJ1-1; weak D call: TRBD1 (5 bases). Deletions cut 3 bases from V and 6 bases from J, with 8 bases between. The CDR3 has 12 residues. Germline V gene data show CDR1 as MDHEN and CDR2 as SYDVKM. The CDR3 region has the DNA TGTGCCAGCAGTTTTCCGGGGGCTGAAGCTTTCTTT. Its translation is CASSFPGAEAFF.

This clonotype was seen ten or more times. V and J are TRBV7-9 and TRBJ1-3; D remains ambiguous. The ends were cut back, 2 bases at V and 0 bases at J, with 5 bases in the middle. The CDR3 has 14 residues. The germline V gene encodes CDR1 SEHNR and CDR2 FQNEAQ (reference sequence). The CDR3 reads CASSLSNSGNTIYF. CDR3 nucleotide sequence: TGTGCCAGCAGCTTATCAAACTCTGGAAACACCATATATTTT.

This chain uses TRBV9 with TRBJ2-2; D not resolved. The CDR3 has 15 residues. With 0 bases removed from V and 2 bases from J, the gap between germline ends came to 8 bases. Germline CDR1 SGDLS, CDR2 YYNGEE. The CDR3 coding sequence is TGTGCCAGCAGCGTAGCGGGTCACAACACCGGGGAGCTGTTTTTT. This gives the protein CASSVAGHNTGELFF.

Ten or more counts support this clonotype. The chain employs TRBV6-1 and TRBJ1-3; D remains ambiguous. CDR1 MNHNS and CDR2 SASEGT come from the germline V gene. The V and J ends lost 7 bases and 4 bases respectively, with 17 bases between them. The CDR3 runs 15 residues. In DNA form, the CDR3 reads TGTGCCAGCACCCTATTCGGACCTCTAGGAAACACCATATATTTT. Its translation: CASTLFGPLGNTIYF.

This clonotype was seen many times. V is TRBV15 and J is TRBJ2-5, with D perhaps TRBD1 (6 bases). Per the germline V gene, CDR1 is LNHNV and CDR2 is YYDKDF (reference sequence). V shed 2 bases and J shed 1 base, with 11 bases lying between them. CDR3 length: 15 residues. The CDR3: CATSRRQALQETQYF. CDR3 nucleotides: TGTGCCACCAGCAGACGACAGGCCCTCCAAGAGACCCAGTACTTC. Based on the CDR3 plus reference TRBV15 and TRBJ2-5, the full variable domain is DAMVIQNPRYQVTQFGKPVTLSCSQTLNHNVMYWYQQKSSQAPKLLFHYYDKDFNNEADTPDNFQSRRPNTSFCFLDIRSPGLGDTAMYLCATSRRQALQETQYFGPGTRLLVL.

About this clonotype: A much larger clone differs by one base, so this may be a read error. The chain joins TRBV20-1 to TRBJ1-2; D remains ambiguous. In germline, CDR1 is DFQATT, CDR2 SNEGSKA (reference sequence). The CDR3 spans 14 residues. V gave up 5 bases and J gave up 6 bases, with 19 bases separating them. For the CDR3, the DNA is TGCAGTGCTTTGACGACATTAACCAACCATGGCTACACCTTC. It encodes CSALTTLTNHGYTF.

The V gene is TRBV7-9, the J gene TRBJ1-2; D gene ambiguous. The CDR3 loop spans 14 amino acids. Trimming took off 10 bases at V and 2 bases at J, with 17 bases between the two ends. CDR1 and CDR2 from the germline V gene are SEHNR and FQNEAQ (reference sequence). CDR3 sequence: CATKDGYKNYGYTF. The CDR3 DNA sequence: TGTGCCACAAAGGATGGGTATAAAAACTATGGCTACACCTTC.

This clonotype came up many times. The chain recombines TRBV27 with TRBJ1-2; no definite D call. CDR3 size: 13 residues. V was pared by 6 bases and J by 4 bases, with 12 bases between. Germline lookup yields CDR1 MNHEY and CDR2 SMNVEV (reference sequence). CDR3 amino acids: CASRPLGPYGYTF. The CDR3 DNA reads TGTGCCAGCAGACCGCTAGGCCCCTATGGCTACACCTTC.

This clonotype has ten or more counts. The rearrangement uses TRBV12-3 or TRBV12-4 and TRBJ2-3; no clear D. CDR3 size: 13 residues. Between the trimmed V and J ends, which lost 6 bases and 5 bases, there was a span of 12 bases. The CDR3 coding sequence is TGTGCCAGCAGCCCTGCGGACCTAGATACGCAGTATTTT. Protein sequence: CASSPADLDTQYF.

V usage is TRBV3-1 and J usage is TRBJ2-7; D call uncertain. Between the trimmed V and J ends, which lost 1 base and 5 bases, there was a span of 6 bases. CDR3 length: 12 residues. Germline values: CDR1 LGHDT, CDR2 YNNKEL (reference sequence). This CDR3 is CASSQGRDEQYF. The CDR3 nucleotides are TGTGCCAGCAGCCAAGGACGGGACGAGCAGTACTTC.

In this sample, this clonotype turned up many times. The chain is built from TRBV6-1 and TRBJ2-5; TRBD2 matches 12 bases. V lost 5 bases, J lost 2 bases, and 15 bases stayed unmatched. Germline values: CDR1 MNHNS, CDR2 SASEGT. The CDR3 has 19 amino acids. In nucleotides, the CDR3 is TGTGCCAGCAGTTATGACGGGACTAGCGGGTTACCCAAACAAGAGACCCAGTACTTC. It specifies CASSYDGTSGLPKQETQYF.